This entry concerns a single TCR beta chain. MiXCR, applied by TCRdb to the 5' RACE reads, yields one record per CDR3 protein. This sample carries 100,000 to 150,000 distinct CDR3 sequences, about 15% of them seen once, and the ten largest clones take roughly 47%. The sample is drawn from a study of T cells after yellow fever vaccination. There are 17 residues in the CDR3. Germline values: CDR1 LGHDT, CDR2 YNNKEL (reference sequence). Trimming left V 4 bases short and J 2 bases short, with 18 bases between. The gene calls are TRBV3-1 and TRBJ2-1; D gene unclear. Source: CD8+ T cells sorted from PBMCs, taken 5 days after the yellow fever booster vaccination. The TCR sequence derives from a young man who received the YFV17D yellow fever vaccine. The CDR3 loop is CASSPPARSGTYNEQFF. CDR3 sequence (DNA): TGTGCCAGCAGCCCCCCCGCTCGTTCAGGAACCTACAATGAGCAGTTCTTC.